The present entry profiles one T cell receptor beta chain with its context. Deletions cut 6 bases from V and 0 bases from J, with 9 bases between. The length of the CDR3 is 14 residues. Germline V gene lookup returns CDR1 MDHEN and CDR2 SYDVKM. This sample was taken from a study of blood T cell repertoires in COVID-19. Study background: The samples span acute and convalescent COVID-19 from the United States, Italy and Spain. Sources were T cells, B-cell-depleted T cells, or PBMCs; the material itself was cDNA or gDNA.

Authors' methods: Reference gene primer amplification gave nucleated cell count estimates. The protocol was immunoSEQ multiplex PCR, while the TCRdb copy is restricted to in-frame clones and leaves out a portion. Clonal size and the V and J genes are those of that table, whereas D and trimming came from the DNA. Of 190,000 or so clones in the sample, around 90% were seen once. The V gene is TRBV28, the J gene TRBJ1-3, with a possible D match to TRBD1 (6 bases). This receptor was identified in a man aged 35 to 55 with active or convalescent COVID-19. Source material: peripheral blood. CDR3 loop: CASRVTGSGNTIYF. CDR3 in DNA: TGTGCCAGCAGGGTGACAGGCTCTGGAAACACCATATATTTT. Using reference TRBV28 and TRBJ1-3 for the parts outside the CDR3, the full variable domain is DVKVTQSSRYLVKRTGEKVFLECVQDMDHENMFWYRQDPGLGLRLIYFSYDVKMKEKGDIPEGYSVSREKKERFSLILESASTNQTSMYLCASRVTGSGNTIYFGEGSWLTVV.